The 22 T cell receptor beta chains below were found in one sample sequenced in a study of blood T cell repertoires in COVID-19. Only in-frame clones appear in the TCRdb table, and some are missing; sequencing was by immunoSEQ multiplex PCR. The sample includes tens of thousands of clones, around 90% of them seen just once. What was sequenced was peripheral blood. The receptors shown here come from a woman between 50 and 59 years old with acute or convalescent COVID-19.

The CDR3 nucleotides read TGCAGTGCTAGTAGGGGGGGGCCTCAGCCCCAGCATTTT. This encodes CSASRGGPQPQHF. This chain joins TRBV20-1 and TRBJ1-5; D may be TRBD1 (6 bases). Between the trimmed V and J ends, which lost 3 bases and 6 bases, there was a span of 12 bases. The CDR3 contains 13 residues. Per the germline V gene, CDR1 is DFQATT and CDR2 is SNEGSKA (reference sequence).

The rearrangement links TRBV6-5 to TRBJ1-1, with D unresolved. V was clipped by 0 bases and J by 5 bases, with 13 bases between them. Germline V CDR1 and CDR2: MNHEY, SVGAGI. The length of the CDR3 is 15 residues. In DNA, the CDR3 is TGTGCCAGCAGTTACTCGTCAGCGAGCCCAACTGAAGCTTTCTTT. Protein product: CASSYSSASPTEAFF.

A single count supports this clone. The V and J genes are TRBV30 and TRBJ1-5; D unclear. The V end lost 4 bases, the J end lost 5 bases, and 12 bases lay between the germline ends. The CDR3 is 13 amino acids. Germline CDR1 and CDR2: GTSNPN and SVGIG (reference sequence). CDR3 sequence (DNA): TGTGCCTGGAATTTCCAGGAAGATCAGCCCCAGCATTTT. Translating it yields CAWNFQEDQPQHF. The full variable domain, completed using reference TRBV30 and TRBJ1-5, is SQTIHQWPATLVQPVGSPLSLECTVEGTSNPNLYWYRQAAGRGLQLLFYSVGIGQISSEVPQNLSASRPQDRQFILSSKKLLLSDSGFYLCAWNFQEDQPQHFGDGTRLSIL.

The CDR3 DNA reads as TGCGCCAGCAGTGAGGGCGGCAGCTCTCAGCCCCAGCATTTT. Protein sequence: CASSEGGSSQPQHF. The chain is built from TRBV10-2 and TRBJ1-5; no firm D call. The germline V gene has CDR1 WSHSY and CDR2 SAAADI. Trimming cost V 2 bases and J 6 bases, with 11 bases left between them. The CDR3 has 14 residues.

This chain links TRBV6-2 or TRBV6-3 with TRBJ2-1; perhaps TRBD1 as D (6 bases). CDR3 length: 13 amino acids. Germline V gives CDR1 MNHEY, CDR2 SVGEGT. The ends were cut back, 4 bases at V and 7 bases at J, with 11 bases in the middle. The CDR3 spells CASSLQGTNEQFF. In DNA form, the CDR3 reads TGTGCCAGCAGTTTGCAGGGGACGAATGAGCAGTTCTTC.

The chain employs TRBV5-6 and TRBJ1-4; the D gene is possibly TRBD1 (5 bases). The V end was cut by 5 bases, the J end by 7 bases, with 18 bases between. The length of the CDR3 is 15 residues. Germline CDR1 is SGHDT and CDR2 is YYEEEE. The CDR3 DNA sequence: TGTGCCAGCAGGGTGACCGGGACTCAAGGTGAAAAACTGTTTTTT. Protein: CASRVTGTQGEKLFF.

V usage is TRBV6-5 and J usage is TRBJ1-6; unclear D gene. Between the trimmed V and J ends, which lost 0 bases and 7 bases, there was a span of 7 bases. CDR1 and CDR2 from the germline V gene are MNHEY and SVGAGI. This CDR3 region has 14 residues. DNA of the CDR3: TGTGCCAGCAGTTACTCGAGGCAGAATTCACCCCTCCACTTT. It translates to CASSYSRQNSPLHF.

The chain carries TRBV4-3 and TRBJ1-4, with a weak D call TRBD1 (5 bases). Germline CDR1 LGHNA, CDR2 YSLEER. V was trimmed by 0 bases and J by 8 bases, leaving 7 bases between them. The CDR3 consists of 13 residues. The CDR3 reads CASSQEGVEKLFF. The DNA for the CDR3 is TGCGCCAGCAGCCAAGAAGGGGTAGAAAAACTGTTTTTT.

This chain links TRBV19 with TRBJ2-1; D is undetermined. The CDR3 is made up of 11 amino acids. The V gene's germline CDR1 is LNHDA and CDR2 SQIVND (reference sequence). The germline V and J ends were trimmed by 5 bases and 4 bases, with 3 bases remaining between them. The CDR3 coding sequence is TGTGCCAGTAGTTCTTACAATGAGCAGTTCTTC. This translates into CASSSYNEQFF.

The chain joins TRBV6-5 to TRBJ2-3; possible D gene TRBD1, 6 bases. Germline V lookup: CDR1 MNHEY, CDR2 SVGAGI. Trimming left V 6 bases short and J 1 base short, with 11 bases between. This CDR3 region has 14 residues. The CDR3 protein is CASRTPGGTDTQYF. The CDR3 nucleotides are TGTGCCAGCAGAACCCCAGGGGGCACAGATACGCAGTATTTT.

The chain has TRBV27 and TRBJ1-2, with TRBD1 matching 9 bases. CDR3 size: 14 residues. The J segment lost 4 bases and the V segment lost 8 bases, leaving 8 bases of the junction unmatched. Germline CDR1 MNHEY, CDR2 SMNVEV (reference sequence). CDR3 loop: CASGRTGAVYGYTF. CDR3 sequence (DNA): TGTGCCAGCGGGCGGACAGGGGCCGTCTATGGCTACACCTTC.

This rearrangement joins TRBV4-1 to TRBJ1-4, with 8 bases matching TRBD1. V lost 1 base to trimming and J lost 8 bases; unmatched junction nucleotides: 12. This CDR3 is built from 17 residues. Per germline, CDR1 MGHRA and CDR2 YSYEKL. CDR3 nucleotide sequence: TGCGCCAGCAGCCAAGCGGTGACAGGGGCTTTGGCGGAAAAACTGTTTTTT. Its translation: CASSQAVTGALAEKLFF.

The rearrangement links TRBV5-4 to TRBJ2-5; the D gene is possibly TRBD1 (7 bases). V lost 10 bases and J 1 base, leaving 20 bases between the germline ends. The CDR3 is 15 amino acids. Looked up from germline, CDR1 is SGHNT and CDR2 is YYREEE (reference sequence). CDR3 nucleotide sequence: TGTGCCGTCGGGAGTGGGACAGAAACCCAAGAGACCCAGTACTTC. Translation: CAVGSGTETQETQYF.

This clone was observed a single time. V is TRBV10-1 and J is TRBJ2-1, with 7 bases lining up with TRBD1. V lost 4 bases and J lost 12; bases outside the gene matches: 15. The V gene's germline CDR1 is WNHNN and CDR2 SYGVQD (reference sequence). This CDR3 spans 15 amino acids. This chain's CDR3 is CASSAVEGGLPGQFF. In nucleotides, the CDR3 is TGCGCCAGCAGTGCTGTCGAAGGGGGCCTCCCCGGGCAGTTCTTC.

The chain employs TRBV7-9 and TRBJ2-3; 10 bases are shared with TRBD2. Germline V gene data show CDR1 as SEHNR and CDR2 as FQNEAQ (reference sequence). The CDR3 consists of 16 residues. V was clipped by 1 base and J by 2 bases; unmatched bases: 3. The CDR3 DNA reads TGTGCCAGCAGCTTAGGCACTAGCGGGAACACAGATACGCAGTATTTT. Its translation: CASSLGTSGNTDTQYF.

The rearrangement uses TRBV14 and TRBJ1-1; D gene unclear. The V gene's germline CDR1 is SGHDN and CDR2 FVKESK. The length of the CDR3 is 12 residues. V lost 1 base, J lost 3 bases, and 3 bases lay in between. Here the CDR3 reads CASSQADTEAFF. The DNA of the CDR3 is TGTGCCAGCAGCCAAGCGGACACTGAAGCTTTCTTT.

This rearrangement joins TRBV11-2 to TRBJ1-5; 7 positions match TRBD1. Looked up from germline, CDR1 is SGHAT and CDR2 is FQNNGV. The CDR3 is 13 residues long. The junction had 5 bases not matched to a gene; V was cut back by 3 bases and J by 9 bases. CDR3 sequence (DNA): TGTGCCAGCAGCTTTTCCCGGGACAGGCCCCAGCATTTT. This sequence encodes CASSFSRDRPQHF.

This clone was recorded a few times. The chain employs TRBV7-9 and TRBJ1-2; D is possibly TRBD1 (5 bases). This CDR3 contains 13 residues. Germline lookup yields CDR1 SEHNR and CDR2 FQNEAQ (reference sequence). V lost 5 bases and J 4 bases, leaving 11 bases between the germline ends. CDR3 sequence: CASSRDSFYGYTF. In nucleotides, the CDR3 is TGTGCCAGCAGCAGAGACAGTTTCTATGGCTACACCTTC.

This chain links TRBV6-5 with TRBJ1-4; possible D gene TRBD1, 5 bases. Trimming stripped 8 bases from V and 4 bases from J, with 17 bases between. CDR1 MNHEY and CDR2 SVGAGI come from the germline V gene. This CDR3 spans 15 amino acids. CDR3 sequence: CASLDGGGHNEKLFF. The CDR3 region has the DNA TGTGCCAGCTTAGACGGGGGAGGCCATAATGAAAAACTGTTTTTT.

V gene TRBV19 combines with J gene TRBJ2-3; maybe TRBD1 (5 bases). There are 15 residues in the CDR3. Trimming cost V 3 bases and J 0 bases, with 10 bases left between them. Per the germline V gene, CDR1 is LNHDA and CDR2 is SQIVND (reference sequence). The CDR3: CASSITDTSTDTQYF. The CDR3 DNA is TGTGCCAGTAGTATTACGGACACGAGCACAGATACGCAGTATTTT.

The J gene is TRBJ1-1, the V gene TRBV6-2 or TRBV6-3, with D perhaps matching TRBD1 (5 bases). Deletions cut 5 bases from V and 1 base from J, with 11 bases between. CDR1 and CDR2 from the germline V gene are MNHEY and SVGEGT. The length of the CDR3 is 14 residues. CDR3 residues: CASSKTEKNTEAFF. The CDR3 DNA is TGTGCCAGCAGTAAGACAGAGAAGAACACTGAAGCTTTCTTT.

This clone came up once. The chain links TRBV2 to TRBJ1-4, with a weak D call TRBD1 (5 bases). V gave up 7 bases and J gave up 7 bases, with 13 bases separating them. This CDR3 is built from 13 residues. Germline V CDR1 and CDR2: SNHLY, FYNNEI. The CDR3 protein is CASMNPGVEKLFF. The CDR3 DNA reads TGTGCCAGCATGAACCCGGGGGTTGAAAAACTGTTTTTT. The full variable domain, its missing parts supplied by reference TRBV2 and TRBJ1-4, is EPEVTQTPSHQVTQMGQEVILRCVPISNHLYFYWYRQILGQKVEFLVSFYNNEISEKSEIFDDQFSVERPDGSNFTLKIRSTKLEDSAMYFCASMNPGVEKLFFGSGTQLSVL.